What follows describes a single TCR beta chain. TCRdb's table, derived via immunoSEQ multiplex PCR, lists solely in-frame clones and lacks some. This table holds approximately 62,000 clones, roughly 90% found once. This record comes from a study of OX40 agonist ivuxolimab in advanced cancers. Background on the study: Ivuxolimab, an agonistic anti-OX40 (CD134) antibody, was given to patients.

The input for sequencing was CD4+ or CD8+ T cells sorted from blood, taken in a trial of the OX40 agonist ivuxolimab. This clonotype originated in an adult with an advanced solid tumor such as melanoma, head and neck, liver or kidney cancer.

The CDR3 loop reads CASSWGSIQATYGYTF. The DNA for the CDR3 is TGCGCCAGCAGCTGGGGCTCTATACAGGCGACCTATGGCTACACCTTC. V gene TRBV5-1 combines with J gene TRBJ1-2, with D tentatively TRBD1 (5 bases). CDR1 is SGHRS and CDR2 is YFSETQ in the germline V gene. The CDR3 length is 16 residues. V shed 3 bases and J shed 4 bases, with 19 bases lying between them. The full variable domain, its missing parts supplied by reference TRBV5-1 and TRBJ1-2, is KAGVTQTPRYLIKTRGQQVTLSCSPISGHRSVSWYQQTPGQGLQFLFEYFSETQRNKGNFPGRFSGRQFSNSRSEMNVSTLELGDSALYLCASSWGSIQATYGYTFGSGTRLTVV.